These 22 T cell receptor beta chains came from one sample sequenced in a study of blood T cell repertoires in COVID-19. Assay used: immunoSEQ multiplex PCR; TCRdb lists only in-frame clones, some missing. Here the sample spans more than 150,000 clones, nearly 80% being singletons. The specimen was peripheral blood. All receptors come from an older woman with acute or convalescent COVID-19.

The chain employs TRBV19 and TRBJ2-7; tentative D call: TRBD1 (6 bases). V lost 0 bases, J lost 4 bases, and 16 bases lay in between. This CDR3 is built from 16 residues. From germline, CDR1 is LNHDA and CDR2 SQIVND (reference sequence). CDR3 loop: CASSIETGTPFYEQYF. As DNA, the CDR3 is TGTGCCAGTAGTATAGAAACAGGGACCCCTTTTTACGAGCAGTACTTC.

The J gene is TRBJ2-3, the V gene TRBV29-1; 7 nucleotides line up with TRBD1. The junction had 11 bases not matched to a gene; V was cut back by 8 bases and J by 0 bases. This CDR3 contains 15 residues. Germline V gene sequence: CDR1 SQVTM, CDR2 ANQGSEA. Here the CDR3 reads CSYYTGTESTDTQYF. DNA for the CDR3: TGCAGCTATTACACCGGGACAGAAAGCACAGATACGCAGTATTTT.

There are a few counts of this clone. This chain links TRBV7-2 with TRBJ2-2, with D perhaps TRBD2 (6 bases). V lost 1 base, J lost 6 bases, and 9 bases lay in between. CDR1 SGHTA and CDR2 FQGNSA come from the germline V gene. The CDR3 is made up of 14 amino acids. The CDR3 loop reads CASSLVTGAGELFF. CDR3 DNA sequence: TGTGCCAGCAGCTTAGTTACGGGAGCCGGGGAGCTGTTTTTT. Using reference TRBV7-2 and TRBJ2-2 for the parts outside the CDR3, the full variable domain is GAGVSQSPSNKVTEKGKDVELRCDPISGHTALYWYRQSLGQGLEFLIYFQGNSAPDKSGLPSDRFSAERTGGSVSTLTIQRTQQEDSAVYLCASSLVTGAGELFFGEGSRLTVL.

Written as DNA, the CDR3 is TGTGCCAGCAGTCTGTTAGCGGGCACAGATACGCAGTATTTT. Translation gives CASSLLAGTDTQYF. The rearrangement uses TRBV2 and TRBJ2-3; tentative D call: TRBD2 (6 bases). This CDR3 is built from 14 residues. Trimming took 5 bases from V and 1 from J, leaving 10 bases between them. In germline, CDR1 is SNHLY, CDR2 FYNNEI.

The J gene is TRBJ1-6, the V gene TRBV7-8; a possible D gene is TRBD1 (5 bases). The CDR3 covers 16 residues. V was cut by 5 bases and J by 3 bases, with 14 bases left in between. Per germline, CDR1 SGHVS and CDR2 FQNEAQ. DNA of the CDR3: TGTGCCAGCAGCCCTGTGGGGGGAGGCTATAATTCACCCCTCCACTTT. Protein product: CASSPVGGGYNSPLHF.

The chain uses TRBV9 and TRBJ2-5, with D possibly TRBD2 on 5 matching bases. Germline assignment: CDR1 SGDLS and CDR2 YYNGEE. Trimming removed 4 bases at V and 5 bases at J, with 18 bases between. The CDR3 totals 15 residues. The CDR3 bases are TGTGCCAGCAGCCCCGTCGTGGGGAGCAGGGAGACCCAGTACTTC. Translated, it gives CASSPVVGSRETQYF.

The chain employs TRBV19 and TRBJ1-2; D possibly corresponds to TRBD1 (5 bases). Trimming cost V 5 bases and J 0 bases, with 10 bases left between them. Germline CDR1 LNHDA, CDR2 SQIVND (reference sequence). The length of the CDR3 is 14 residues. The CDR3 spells CASSLTDTNYGYTF. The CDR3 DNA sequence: TGTGCCAGTAGTCTGACAGACACTAACTATGGCTACACCTTC.

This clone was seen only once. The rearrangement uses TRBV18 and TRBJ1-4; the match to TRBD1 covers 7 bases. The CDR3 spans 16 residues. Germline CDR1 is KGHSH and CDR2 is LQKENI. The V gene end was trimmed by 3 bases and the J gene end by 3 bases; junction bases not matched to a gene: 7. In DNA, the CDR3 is TGTGCCAGCTCACCTTTACAGGGGAGGTCTAATGAAAAACTGTTTTTT. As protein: CASSPLQGRSNEKLFF.

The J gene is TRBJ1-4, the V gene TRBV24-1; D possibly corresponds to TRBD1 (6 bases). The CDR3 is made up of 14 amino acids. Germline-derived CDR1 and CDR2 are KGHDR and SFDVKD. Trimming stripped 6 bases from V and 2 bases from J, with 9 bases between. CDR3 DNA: TGTGCCACCAGTACCACAGGGACTAATGAAAAACTGTTTTTT. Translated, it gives CATSTTGTNEKLFF.

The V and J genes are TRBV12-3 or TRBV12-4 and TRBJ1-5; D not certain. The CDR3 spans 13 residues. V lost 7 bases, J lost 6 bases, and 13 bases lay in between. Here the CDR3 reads CASTQNRGQPQHF. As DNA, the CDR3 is TGTGCCAGCACCCAGAACCGGGGTCAGCCCCAGCATTTT.

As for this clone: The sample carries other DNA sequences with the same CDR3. CDR3 sequence: CASSYSDSLNEKLFF. CDR3 coding DNA: TGTGCCAGCAGTTACTCGGACAGTCTTAATGAAAAACTGTTTTTT. The gene calls are TRBV6-5 and TRBJ1-4, with a possible D match to TRBD1 (6 bases). CDR1 is MNHEY, CDR2 SVGAGI, per germline. Trimming removed 0 bases at V and 4 bases at J, with 9 bases between. The CDR3 runs to 15 residues.

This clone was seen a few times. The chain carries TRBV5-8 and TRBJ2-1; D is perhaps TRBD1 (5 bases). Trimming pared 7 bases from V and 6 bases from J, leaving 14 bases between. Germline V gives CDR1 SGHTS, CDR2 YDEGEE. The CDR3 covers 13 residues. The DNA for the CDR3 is TGTGCCAGCTCCAGTCAGGGTACCAATGAGCAGTTCTTC. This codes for CASSSQGTNEQFF.

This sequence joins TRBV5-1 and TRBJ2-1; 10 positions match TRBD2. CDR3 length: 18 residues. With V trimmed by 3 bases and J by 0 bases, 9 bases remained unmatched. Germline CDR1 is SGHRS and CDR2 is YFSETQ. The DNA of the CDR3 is TGCGCCAGCAGCTCGATTCCGGGACTAGCGTTCTCCTACAATGAGCAGTTCTTC. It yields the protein CASSSIPGLAFSYNEQFF.

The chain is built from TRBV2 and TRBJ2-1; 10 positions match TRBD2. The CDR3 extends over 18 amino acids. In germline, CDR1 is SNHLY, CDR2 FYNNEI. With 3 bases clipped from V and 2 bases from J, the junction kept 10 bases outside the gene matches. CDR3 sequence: CASSDAPSGSIPYNEQFF. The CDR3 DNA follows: TGTGCCAGCAGTGACGCCCCTAGCGGGAGTATCCCCTACAATGAGCAGTTCTTC.

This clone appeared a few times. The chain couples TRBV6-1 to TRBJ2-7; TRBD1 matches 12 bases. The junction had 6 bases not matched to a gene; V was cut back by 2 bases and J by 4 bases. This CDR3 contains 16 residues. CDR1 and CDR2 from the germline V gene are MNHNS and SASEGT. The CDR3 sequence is CASSERWGQGAYEQYF. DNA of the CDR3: TGTGCCAGCAGTGAAAGATGGGGACAGGGGGCTTACGAGCAGTACTTC.

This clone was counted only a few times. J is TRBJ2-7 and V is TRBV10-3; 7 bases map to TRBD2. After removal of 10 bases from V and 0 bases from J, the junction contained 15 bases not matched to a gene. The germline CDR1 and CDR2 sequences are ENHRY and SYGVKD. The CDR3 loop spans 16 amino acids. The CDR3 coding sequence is TGTGCCACGAGCGAGGGGCTAGCGGACCTCTCCTACGAGCAGTACTTC. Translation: CATSEGLADLSYEQYF.

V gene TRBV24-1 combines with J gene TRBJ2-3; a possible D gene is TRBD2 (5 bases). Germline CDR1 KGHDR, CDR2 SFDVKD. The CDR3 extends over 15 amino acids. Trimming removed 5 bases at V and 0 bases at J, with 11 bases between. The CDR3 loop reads CATSAQRTSTDTQYF. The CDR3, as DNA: TGTGCCACCAGTGCCCAGCGGACGAGCACAGATACGCAGTATTTT.

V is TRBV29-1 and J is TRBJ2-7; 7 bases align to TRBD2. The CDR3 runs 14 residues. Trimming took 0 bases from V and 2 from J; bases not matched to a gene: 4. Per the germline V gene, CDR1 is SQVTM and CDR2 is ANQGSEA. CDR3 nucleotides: TGCAGCGTTGAAGATCACAGCGGGGCCTACGAGCAGTACTTC. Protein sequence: CSVEDHSGAYEQYF.

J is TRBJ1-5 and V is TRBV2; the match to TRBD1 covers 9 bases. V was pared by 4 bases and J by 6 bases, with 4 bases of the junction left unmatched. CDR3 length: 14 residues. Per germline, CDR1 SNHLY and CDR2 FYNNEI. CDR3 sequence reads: CASSATGGIQPQHF. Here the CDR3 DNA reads TGTGCCAGCAGTGCTACAGGGGGCATTCAGCCCCAGCATTTT.

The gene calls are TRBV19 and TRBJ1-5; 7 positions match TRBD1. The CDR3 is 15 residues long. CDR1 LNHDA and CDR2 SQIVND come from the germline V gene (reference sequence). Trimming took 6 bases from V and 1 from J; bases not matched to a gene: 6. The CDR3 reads CASSRLQGSNQPQHF. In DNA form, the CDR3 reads TGTGCCAGTAGCCGTCTACAGGGGAGCAATCAGCCCCAGCATTTT.

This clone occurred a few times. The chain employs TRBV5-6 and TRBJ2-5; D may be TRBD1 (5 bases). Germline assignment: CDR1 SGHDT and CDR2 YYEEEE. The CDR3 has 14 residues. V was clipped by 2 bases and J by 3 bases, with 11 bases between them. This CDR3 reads CASSFGASEETQYF. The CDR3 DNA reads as TGTGCCAGCAGCTTTGGGGCCTCCGAAGAGACCCAGTACTTC.

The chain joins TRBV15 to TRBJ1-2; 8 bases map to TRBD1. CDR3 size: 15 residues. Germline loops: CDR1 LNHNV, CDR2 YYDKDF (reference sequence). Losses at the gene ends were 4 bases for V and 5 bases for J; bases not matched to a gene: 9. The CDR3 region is CATSTKPGGTYGYTF. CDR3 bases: TGTGCCACCAGCACAAAACCAGGGGGCACGTATGGCTACACCTTC.